This T cell receptor beta chain appears in the sequencing data of a study of CD8+ T cells in alopecia areata (dated by TCRdb to the late 2010s). For context, the study as a whole: Treated patients were enrolled in an open-label pilot trial of oral tofacitinib at 5 to 10 mg twice daily for moderate-to-severe alopecia areata. Tofacitinib was given for 6 to 18 months, followed by 6 months of follow-up off drug to assess delayed response and recurrence. In both human patients and the C3H/HeJ mouse model, the study applied high-throughput TCRbeta sequencing to look at T cell clonal expansion in alopecia areata. Scalp tissue and sorted CD4+ and CD8+ peripheral blood T cells from patchy and totalis/universalis alopecia areata patients and from healthy controls were covered by human TCRbeta sequencing. Biopsies were taken from tofacitinib-treated patients at baseline and again at 4 and 24 weeks into treatment, and several of those patients also had a later scalp biopsy. Scalp clonality was compared across normal scalp (n=4), patchy alopecia areata scalp (n=8), and alopecia totalis/universalis scalp (n=8). RNA was extracted with the PAXgene miRNA kit for fixed scalp, the miRNeasy kit for PBMCs, and the RNeasy kit for mouse skin. TCRbeta CDR3 regions were amplified by immunoSEQ multiplex PCR using 35 Vbeta forward and 13 Jbeta reverse primers.

Note on this clone: Its cognate antigen has yet to be identified. Base qualities are missing; no much larger clone stands one base away.

General study outcomes and caveats: Compared with normal scalp, lesional scalp, particularly in alopecia totalis/universalis, had higher clonality and more expanded CD8+ clones, which suggests antigenic drive. Unlike mouse skin, where gammadelta T cells dominate, normal human skin contains resident alphabeta T cells that get sequenced too, which complicates analysis of the scalp TCR repertoire. Shared TCR sequences between patients were less evident than in mice, which may be partly attributable to HLA diversity in the patient population.

Per the publication, the time point label means: baseline before oral tofacitinib. Lesional scalp punch biopsies and peripheral blood were obtained from alopecia areata patients. PBMCs were isolated by density centrifugation and stained for CD3, CD4 and CD8, after which CD4+ and CD8+ T cells were sorted on a FACSAria. The method was the immunoSEQ multiplex PCR assay. RNA was extracted from all samples and reverse transcribed into cDNA, which served as template for TCR sequencing. SuperScript III was used to make first-strand cDNA, primed with a 2:1 mix of oligo-dT and random hexamers. A synthetic immune receptor repertoire was used to measure amplification bias, and any remaining bias was corrected computationally. In the authors' own workflow: After raw reads were preprocessed to remove errors, the CDR3 was defined following IMGT conventions as running from the conserved cysteine to phenylalanine. Clonality was computed by normalizing Shannon entropy by log2 of the number of productive unique TCRs and subtracting the result from 1. Scalp TCRbeta sequences were cross-referenced with sorted blood CD4 and CD8 repertoires so that the CD4 or CD8 identity of scalp clones could be inferred. What TCRdb holds here is the immuneACCESS table cut down to in-frame rearrangements. Part of the clones is not present; checked against another copy, under half of the missing clones reflect an unresolved V gene, and the others are unexplained. V, J and clone size derive from that table, while D and trimming were established from the DNA sequence. For this sample the table gives about 140,000 clones, of which about 60% were detected only once. The top ten clonotypes cover about 6% of the sample.

The germline V gene specifies SGDLS as CDR1 and YYNGEE as CDR2. At the junction V is shortened by 0 bases and J by 4 bases, with 13 bases in between. CDR3 length: 15 amino acids, cysteine to phenylalanine. Only the CDR3 DNA is retained, 45 bases long and in frame from the first base. The rearrangement combines TRBV9 with TRBJ1-2; the D gene is not confidently resolved. The source of this sequence is a human donor with alopecia areata. Here the sequenced sample was CD4+ T cells sorted from blood, taken at week 0. The CDR3 is CASSVGVDGVYGYTF. The nucleotides are TGTGCCAGCAGCGTAGGGGTTGACGGTGTCTATGGCTACACCTTC.